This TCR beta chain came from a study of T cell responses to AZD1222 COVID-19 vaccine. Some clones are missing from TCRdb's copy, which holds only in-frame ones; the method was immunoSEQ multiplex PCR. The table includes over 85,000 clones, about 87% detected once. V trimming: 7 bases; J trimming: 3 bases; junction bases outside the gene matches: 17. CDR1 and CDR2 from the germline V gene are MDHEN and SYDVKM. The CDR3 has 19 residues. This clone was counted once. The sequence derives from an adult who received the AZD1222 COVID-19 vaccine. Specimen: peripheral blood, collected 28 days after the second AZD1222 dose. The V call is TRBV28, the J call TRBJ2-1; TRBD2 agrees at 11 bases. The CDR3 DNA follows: TGTGCCAGCACGGGAAGTCGGCCTAGCGGGAGGTGGGACTACAATGAGCAGTTCTTC. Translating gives CASTGSRPSGRWDYNEQFF.